This is a list of T cell receptor beta chains from one sample in a study of Tregs in tolerant kidney transplant recipients. Assay: immunoSEQ multiplex PCR; the TCRdb copy retains only in-frame clones and omits some. The sample holds approximately 60,000 clones, 87% seen once. Source: CD4+ T cells from blood (PBMCs), taken 6 months after the transplant. The receptors come from a human patient who received a combined kidney and bone marrow transplant. Some T cells could come from the graft donor. CDR3s leave out the opening cysteine and the closing phenylalanine or tryptophan. D genes are given only for firm matches.

TRBV4-2	NA	TRBJ1-5	ASSQGGSNQPQH
TRBV6-6	TRBD1	TRBJ2-6	ASMGTGDSGANVLT
TRBV11-2	NA	TRBJ1-2	ASSLASGGREQGYT
TRBV29-1	NA	TRBJ1-2	SVVSYFSGYT
TRBV18	TRBD2	TRBJ2-5	ASSPRNSGALETQY
TRBV2	NA	TRBJ1-5	ASSEEFLDNQPQH
TRBV11-3	TRBD1	TRBJ2-2	ASSLGQGTGELF
TRBV5-1	NA	TRBJ1-1	ASQSPPQGGGYTEAF
TRBV29-1	NA	TRBJ1-2	SVEEGPYGYT
TRBV6-1	TRBD1	TRBJ1-1	ASSGGTGLWAF
TRBV5-4	TRBD2	TRBJ2-7	ASSLGRGGLWEQY
TRBV2	NA	TRBJ1-1	ASKGGRGAVNTEAF
TRBV2	TRBD1	TRBJ2-3	ASSARTGGTDTQY
TRBV6-4	NA	TRBJ2-4	ASSKSFESGNIQY
TRBV18	NA	TRBJ2-2	ASSPTGFTTGELF
TRBV11-3	TRBD2	TRBJ2-3	ASSFSGRGTDTQY
TRBV6-6	NA	TRBJ2-1	ASSLRGDEQF
TRBV27	NA	TRBJ2-7	ASSLRGMGGRPSYEQY
TRBV7-2	NA	TRBJ2-5	ASSLGGGTGRETQY
TRBV5-4	TRBD2	TRBJ2-5	ASSLVIAGQETQY
TRBV18	TRBD1	TRBJ2-7	ASSPAGQGTYTYEQY
TRBV7-2	NA	TRBJ1-6	ASSFQGNSPLH
TRBV2	NA	NA	ASSVGVYEQY
TRBV27	NA	TRBJ2-2	ASRRGEAISTGELF
TRBV11-2	TRBD2	TRBJ2-6	ASSPHGGVTGANVLT
TRBV19	TRBD1	TRBJ1-1	ASSTQQGARAF
TRBV29-1	NA	TRBJ2-1	SVVGGYEQF